This T cell receptor (beta chain) was retrieved from a study of CD8 T cells in ankylosing spondylitis. Points from the study as a whole: In ankylosing spondylitis blood, a motif of seven to nine highly homologous TCR beta variants appeared characteristic. Researchers report that disease-linked clones proved CD8+ and relatively rare in peripheral blood. Significantly higher representation of disease-linked clones was reported for matched ankylosing spondylitis synovial fluid.

This clonotype showed up many times. What it binds is not known. The CDR3 covers 15 residues. Germline V gives CDR1 DFQATT, CDR2 SNEGSKA (reference sequence). Between the trimmed V and J ends, which lost 0 bases and 6 bases, there was a span of 15 bases. Each TCR beta library was made by quantitative 5'-RACE that incorporated molecular barcodes. TCRdb independently ran MiXCR on the 5' RACE reads; one entry per CDR3 protein. Counted here are more than 300,000 distinct CDR3 sequences, 11% occurring once; the ten biggest clones make up about 10%. The sequenced material came from blood, either unsorted or a sorted T cell fraction (not recorded which). The rearrangement uses TRBV20-1 and TRBJ1-5; D gene uncertain. The sequence was obtained from a female donor with ankylosing spondylitis or in good health (not recorded which). CDR3 sequence reads: CSARDEKRLGQPQHF. The CDR3 DNA reads TGCAGTGCTAGAGATGAAAAACGGCTCGGTCAGCCCCAGCATTTT.